This T cell receptor beta chain was captured by sequencing in a study of CD8 T cells in Susac syndrome. TCR beta from blood CD8+ and CD4+ T cells was sequenced. TEMRA cells were enriched by FACS, while CD8+ and CD4+ T cells were obtained through a negative isolation that was performed magnetically. RNA in amounts of roughly 0.5 to 1 ug was reverse transcribed with random hexamers. An immunoSEQ multiplex PCR generated amplified TCR beta CDR3 products spanning 54 Vbeta and 13 Jbeta. TCRdb redid the calling of the immunoSEQ multiplex PCR reads with MiXCR, one entry per CDR3 protein. The profile covers hundreds of thousands of distinct CDR3 sequences, with about 89% appearing a single time and 0.18% taken by the ten largest. CDR1 and CDR2 (germline): SGHKS, YYEKEE (reference sequence). The CDR3 contains 15 residues. Trimming shortened V by 0 bases and J by 1 base, and 8 bases separated the two germline ends.

The sample taken for sequencing was CD8+ T cells from PBMCs. The J gene is TRBJ1-5, the V gene TRBV5-5; the D gene is possibly TRBD1 (6 bases). This TCR came from a human donor with multiple sclerosis. CDR3 loop: CASSLGTASNQPQHF. The CDR3 nucleotides are TGTGCCAGCAGCTTGGGGACAGCGAGCAATCAGCCCCAGCATTTT.